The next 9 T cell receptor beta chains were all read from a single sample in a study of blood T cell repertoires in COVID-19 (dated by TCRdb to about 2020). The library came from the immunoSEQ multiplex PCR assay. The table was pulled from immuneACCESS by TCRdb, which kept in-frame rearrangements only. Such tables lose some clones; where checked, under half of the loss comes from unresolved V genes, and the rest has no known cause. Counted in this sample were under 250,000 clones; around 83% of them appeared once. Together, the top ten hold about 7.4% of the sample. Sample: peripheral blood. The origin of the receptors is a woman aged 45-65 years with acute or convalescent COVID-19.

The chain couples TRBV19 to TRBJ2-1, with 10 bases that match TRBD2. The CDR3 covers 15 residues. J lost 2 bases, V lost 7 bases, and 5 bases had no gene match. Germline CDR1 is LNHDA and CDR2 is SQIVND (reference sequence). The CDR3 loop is CASTPSGRAYNEQFF. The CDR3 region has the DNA TGTGCCAGTACCCCGAGCGGGAGGGCCTACAATGAGCAGTTCTTC.

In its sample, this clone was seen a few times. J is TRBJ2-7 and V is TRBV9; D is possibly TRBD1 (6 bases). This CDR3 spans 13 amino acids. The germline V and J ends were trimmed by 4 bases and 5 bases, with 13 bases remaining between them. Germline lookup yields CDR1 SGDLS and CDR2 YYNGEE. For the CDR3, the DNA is TGTGCCAGCAGCCTCACACAGGGAAACGAGCAGTACTTC. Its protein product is CASSLTQGNEQYF.

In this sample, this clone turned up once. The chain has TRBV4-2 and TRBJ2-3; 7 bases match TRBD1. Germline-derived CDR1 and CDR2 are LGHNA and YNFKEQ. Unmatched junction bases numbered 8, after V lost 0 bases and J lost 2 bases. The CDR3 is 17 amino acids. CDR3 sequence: CASSQDKGAFYTDTQYF. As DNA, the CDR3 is TGTGCCAGCAGCCAAGATAAGGGGGCCTTTTACACAGATACGCAGTATTTT.

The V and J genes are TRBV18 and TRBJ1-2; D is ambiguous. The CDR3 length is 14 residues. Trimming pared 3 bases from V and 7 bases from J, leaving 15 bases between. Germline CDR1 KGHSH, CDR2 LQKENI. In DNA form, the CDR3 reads TGTGCCAGCTCACCCGACGGGCCAACTAGTGGCTACACCTTC. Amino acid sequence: CASSPDGPTSGYTF.

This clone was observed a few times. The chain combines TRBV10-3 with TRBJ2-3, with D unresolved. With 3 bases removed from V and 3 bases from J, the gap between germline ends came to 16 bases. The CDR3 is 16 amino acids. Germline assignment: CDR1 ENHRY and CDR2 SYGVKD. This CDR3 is CAISDVAKEHTDTQYF. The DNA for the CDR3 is TGTGCCATCAGTGACGTGGCCAAGGAGCATACAGATACGCAGTATTTT.

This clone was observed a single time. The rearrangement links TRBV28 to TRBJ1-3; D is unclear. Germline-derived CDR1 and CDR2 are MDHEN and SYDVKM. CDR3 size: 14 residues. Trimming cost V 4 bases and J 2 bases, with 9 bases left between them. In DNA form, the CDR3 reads TGTGCCAGCAGTTCTGCGTTAACTGGAAACACCATATATTTT. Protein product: CASSSALTGNTIYF.

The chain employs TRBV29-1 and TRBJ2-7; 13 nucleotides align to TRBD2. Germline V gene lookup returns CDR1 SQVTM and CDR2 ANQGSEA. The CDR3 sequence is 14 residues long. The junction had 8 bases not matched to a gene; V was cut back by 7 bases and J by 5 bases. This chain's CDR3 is CSGGTSGRADEQYF. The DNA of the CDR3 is TGCAGCGGGGGAACTAGCGGGAGGGCCGACGAGCAGTACTTC.

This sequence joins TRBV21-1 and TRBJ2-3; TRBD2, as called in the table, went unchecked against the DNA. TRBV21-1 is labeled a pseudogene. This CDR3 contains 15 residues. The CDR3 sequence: CAKKRLPLLTDTQYF. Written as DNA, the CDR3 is TGTGCCAAGAAAAGACTCCCCCTCCTCACAGATACGCAGTATTTT.

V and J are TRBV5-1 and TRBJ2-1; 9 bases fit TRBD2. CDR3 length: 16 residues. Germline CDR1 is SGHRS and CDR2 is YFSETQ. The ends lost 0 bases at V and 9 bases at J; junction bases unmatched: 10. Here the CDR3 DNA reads TGCGCCAGCAGCTTGGCGGCTAGCGGGAAAGGTGGTGAGCAGTTCTTC. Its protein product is CASSLAASGKGGEQFF. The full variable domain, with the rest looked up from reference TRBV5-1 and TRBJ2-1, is KAGVTQTPRYLIKTRGQQVTLSCSPISGHRSVSWYQQTPGQGLQFLFEYFSETQRNKGNFPGRFSGRQFSNSRSEMNVSTLELGDSALYLCASSLAASGKGGEQFFGPGTRLTVL.